This T cell receptor (beta chain) was recorded in a study of blood T cell repertoires in COVID-19. Produced via immunoSEQ multiplex PCR; TCRdb's table is partial and in-frame only. Of some 270,000 clones listed, approximately 85% are singletons. The ends were cut back, 6 bases at V and 0 bases at J, with 11 bases in the middle. The length of the CDR3 is 14 residues. CDR1 is ENHRY and CDR2 is SYGVKD in the germline V gene. This sequence joins TRBV10-3 and TRBJ1-2; D not resolved. The origin of this receptor is a woman aged 45-59 years with acute COVID-19. The sample taken for sequencing was PBMCs or T cells enriched from blood (not recorded which). The CDR3 region is CAIRRDVSNYGYTF. The CDR3 DNA follows: TGTGCCATCAGGCGGGATGTCTCTAACTATGGCTACACCTTC.